The present T cell receptor beta chain was sequenced within a study of shared clonotypes between healthy human individuals. Across the whole study: The people who gave samples were a couple of women and a few men aged 18 to 49.

Profiled with immunoSEQ multiplex PCR; TCRdb holds only in-frame clones, not every one. The sample has about 730,000 clones, around 77% seen once. V lost 2 bases and J 11 bases, leaving 15 bases between the germline ends. In germline, CDR1 is SEHNR, CDR2 FQNEAQ (reference sequence). CDR3 size: 14 residues. About this clone: The antigen is undetermined.

General study points: Only blood was sampled; tissue repertoires likely differ. The authors expected sequencing depth to affect clonotype sharing among donors.

This TCR derives from a young woman in good health. The chain carries TRBV7-9 and TRBJ1-4, with D hard to call. Material for sequencing was memory CD4+ T cells sorted from blood. The subset: CD45RA-negative fraction. Written as DNA, the CDR3 is TGTGCCAGCAGCTTAATTGGGTGGACGGAGAAACTGTTTTTT. Translation: CASSLIGWTEKLFF. Full variable domain (remainder filled in from reference TRBV7-9 and TRBJ1-4): DTGVSQNPRHKITKRGQNVTFRCDPISEHNRLYWYRQTLGQGPEFLTYFQNEAQLEKSRLLSDRFSAERPKGSFSTLEIQRTEQGDSAMYLCASSLIGWTEKLFFGSGTQLSVL.